The 22 T cell receptor beta chains below come from one sample, sequenced in a study of blood T cell repertoires in COVID-19. Only in-frame clones appear in the TCRdb table, and some are missing; sequencing was by immunoSEQ multiplex PCR. The table lists roughly 250,000 clones, around nine tenths of them singletons, with 1.5% to 2% in the top ten. Material: PBMCs or T cells enriched from blood (not recorded which). These TCRs come from a woman aged 45-60 years who had recovered from COVID-19.

This chain joins TRBV28 and TRBJ2-5, with 10 bases matching TRBD2. J was trimmed by 3 bases and V by 5 bases; bases with no gene match: 3. Germline values: CDR1 MDHEN, CDR2 SYDVKM. The CDR3 has 14 amino acids. The CDR3 region is CASSSLAGEETQYF. The CDR3 bases are TGTGCCAGCAGTAGTCTAGCGGGAGAAGAGACCCAGTACTTC.

V is TRBV3-1 (or the pseudogene TRBV3-2) and J is TRBJ1-2; no reliable D call. The CDR3 is 14 residues long. Germline V lookup: CDR1 LGHDT, CDR2 YNNKEL (reference sequence). The V end was cut by 2 bases, the J end by 6 bases, with 13 bases between. CDR3 bases: TGTGCCAGCAGCCAATTCGTTCCTCGGGATGGCTACACCTTC. This encodes CASSQFVPRDGYTF.

The chain is built from TRBV9 and TRBJ2-1, with 8 nucleotides matching TRBD2. The germline V gene encodes CDR1 SGDLS and CDR2 YYNGEE. The CDR3 length is 16 residues. Trimming removed 2 bases from V and 6 bases from J; junction bases left unmatched: 10. The CDR3 nucleotides read TGTGCCAGCAGCGTCCCAAGCGGGAGTTTCCGCAATGAGCAGTTCTTC. Encoded protein: CASSVPSGSFRNEQFF.

This chain connects TRBV11-2 to TRBJ2-4; the match to TRBD1 covers 9 bases. The V gene's germline CDR1 is SGHAT and CDR2 FQNNGV. J was trimmed by 0 bases and V by 5 bases; bases with no gene match: 8. This CDR3 is 17 amino acids long. Here the CDR3 reads CASSQIDRGLAKNIQYF. CDR3 DNA sequence: TGTGCCAGCAGCCAGATTGACAGGGGGTTAGCCAAAAACATTCAGTACTTC.

This rearrangement joins TRBV11-1 to TRBJ2-2, with 11 positions matching TRBD1. The CDR3 has 16 residues. V shed 5 bases and J 4 bases; nucleotides not matched to a gene: 6. The germline V gene encodes CDR1 SGHAT and CDR2 FQDESV (reference sequence). The CDR3, as DNA: TGTGCCAGCAGCCCCGGACAGGGGGCTAGCACCGGGGAGCTGTTTTTT. It translates to CASSPGQGASTGELFF.

The chain couples TRBV3-1 (or the pseudogene TRBV3-2) to TRBJ2-7, with D possibly matching TRBD1 (5 bases). Trimming removed 4 bases from V and 9 bases from J, with 19 bases in between. The CDR3 sequence is 14 residues long. Germline V gene lookup returns CDR1 LGHDT and CDR2 YNNKEL (reference sequence). CDR3 sequence (DNA): TGTGCCAGCAGCCTCCAGCTTCAGGGTACTGGGCAGTACTTC. Translated: CASSLQLQGTGQYF.

This clone was recorded only once. The V gene is TRBV28, the J gene TRBJ1-2; 7 bases match TRBD1. Germline CDR1 reads MDHEN; CDR2 reads SYDVKM. J lost 4 bases, V lost 3 bases, and 23 bases had no gene match. The CDR3 consists of 20 residues. CDR3 sequence reads: CASSFYRRIRDSDYLYGYTF. CDR3 bases: TGTGCCAGCAGTTTTTACCGTCGCATCAGGGACAGTGACTACCTCTATGGCTACACCTTC.

The gene calls are TRBV9 and TRBJ2-1, with D perhaps matching TRBD2 (5 bases). CDR1 and CDR2 (germline): SGDLS, YYNGEE. The V end lost 0 bases, the J end lost 2 bases, and 12 bases lay between the germline ends. This CDR3 spans 16 amino acids. Here the CDR3 reads CASSVEDWGPYNEQFF. The CDR3 coding sequence is TGTGCCAGCAGCGTAGAGGACTGGGGTCCCTACAATGAGCAGTTCTTC.

The genes are TRBV4-3 and TRBJ1-6; 7 bases align to TRBD1. The CDR3 totals 14 residues. Germline values: CDR1 LGHNA, CDR2 YSLEER. V lost 4 bases, J lost 13 bases, and 10 bases stayed unmatched. Here the CDR3 reads CASSRGQDGAPLHF. For the CDR3, the DNA is TGCGCCAGCAGCCGAGGACAGGACGGGGCGCCCCTCCACTTT.

The chain joins TRBV7-2 to TRBJ2-2, with TRBD2 matching over 7 bases. With V trimmed by 11 bases and J by 4 bases, 4 bases remained unmatched. The CDR3 consists of 12 residues. Germline lookup yields CDR1 SGHTA and CDR2 FQGNSA. The CDR3 sequence is CAVRGTTGELFF. DNA of the CDR3: TGTGCCGTGCGGGGGACCACCGGGGAGCTGTTTTTT.

The gene calls are TRBV11-2 and TRBJ2-3; TRBD2 might be the D (6 bases). The CDR3 loop spans 12 amino acids. CDR1 is SGHAT, CDR2 FQNNGV, per germline. V was shortened by 5 bases and J by 8 bases, with 11 bases between the two germline ends. The CDR3 sequence is CASSLLAFTQYF. Here the CDR3 DNA reads TGTGCCAGCAGCCTACTAGCTTTTACGCAGTATTTT.

Comments on this clone: The junction does not match germline at one end; this may be a read error. The V and J genes are TRBV15 and TRBJ1-1, with D tentatively TRBD1 (6 bases). This CDR3 comprises 14 residues. The germline V gene has CDR1 LNHNV and CDR2 YYDKDF (reference sequence). CDR3 nucleotide sequence: TGTGCCACCAGAAGAGAGAGGGGGTTTACTGAAGCTTTCTTT. Translation: CATRRERGFTEAFF.

The rearrangement joins TRBV5-1 to TRBJ2-1; no clear D gene. The CDR3 sequence is 16 residues long. With 1 base removed from V and 8 bases from J, the gap between germline ends came to 19 bases. Germline assignment: CDR1 SGHRS and CDR2 YFSETQ. For the CDR3, the DNA is TGCGCCAGCAGCTTGTTCTCCGGCGGCAGAAAGGATGAGCAGTTCTTC. Residues: CASSLFSGGRKDEQFF. The full variable domain, in which reference TRBV5-1 and TRBJ2-1 provide the parts outside the CDR3, is KAGVTQTPRYLIKTRGQQVTLSCSPISGHRSVSWYQQTPGQGLQFLFEYFSETQRNKGNFPGRFSGRQFSNSRSEMNVSTLELGDSALYLCASSLFSGGRKDEQFFGPGTRLTVL.

The chain is built from TRBV3-1 (or the pseudogene TRBV3-2) and TRBJ1-3, with a tentative D call TRBD1 (6 bases). Germline values: CDR1 LGHDT, CDR2 YNNKEL (reference sequence). V lost 1 base and J 4 bases, leaving 14 bases between the germline ends. The CDR3 spans 16 residues. The CDR3 loop reads CASSQVCQGWGNTIYF. The DNA of the CDR3 is TGTGCCAGCAGCCAAGTCTGTCAGGGGTGGGGAAACACCATATATTTT.

This chain links TRBV7-3 with TRBJ2-3; 10 bases line up with TRBD2. The CDR3 runs to 16 residues. J lost 1 base, V lost 3 bases, and 4 bases had no gene match. From germline, CDR1 is SGHTA and CDR2 FQGTGA. CDR3 loop: CASSFGTSVGTDTQYF. Here the CDR3 DNA reads TGTGCCAGCAGCTTTGGGACTAGCGTTGGCACAGATACGCAGTATTTT.

The rearrangement uses TRBV9 and TRBJ1-2; D gene unclear. V gave up 3 bases and J gave up 0 bases, with 18 bases separating them. The CDR3 consists of 17 residues. From germline, CDR1 is SGDLS and CDR2 YYNGEE. The CDR3 reads CASSARLHPDSNYGYTF. As DNA, the CDR3 is TGTGCCAGCAGCGCACGACTTCACCCAGACTCTAACTATGGCTACACCTTC.

This clone appeared a single time. V is TRBV15 and J is TRBJ1-1, with a possible D match to TRBD1 (5 bases). In germline, CDR1 is LNHNV, CDR2 YYDKDF (reference sequence). V gave up 2 bases and J gave up 2 bases, with 18 bases separating them. This CDR3 region has 17 residues. This CDR3 is CATSRQMWGPDNTEAFF. The CDR3 DNA is TGTGCCACCAGCAGACAGATGTGGGGCCCGGATAACACTGAAGCTTTCTTT. Drawing the rest from reference TRBV15 and TRBJ1-1, the complete variable domain is DAMVIQNPRYQVTQFGKPVTLSCSQTLNHNVMYWYQQKSSQAPKLLFHYYDKDFNNEADTPDNFQSRRPNTSFCFLDIRSPGLGDTAMYLCATSRQMWGPDNTEAFFGQGTRLTVV.

This clone was found a few times. The chain links TRBV27 to TRBJ2-7; D is possibly TRBD1 (5 bases). Germline CDR1 reads MNHEY; CDR2 reads SMNVEV (reference sequence). The CDR3 is 14 residues long. V was shortened by 7 bases and J by 7 bases, with 20 bases between the two germline ends. The CDR3 bases are TGTGCCAGCACCTCCTCGGACAACCTTCGGGAGCAGTACTTC. It encodes CASTSSDNLREQYF.

This rearrangement joins TRBV10-3 to TRBJ1-1; TRBD1 matches at 7 bases. V lost 8 bases and J lost 5; bases outside the gene matches: 5. This CDR3 spans 12 amino acids. In germline, CDR1 is ENHRY, CDR2 SYGVKD. In nucleotides, the CDR3 is TGTGCCATCCAGGGGGGAGGAACTGAAGCTTTCTTT. Its translation: CAIQGGGTEAFF.

This chain uses TRBV7-9 with TRBJ2-7, with 12 bases identical to TRBD2. Losses at the gene ends were 4 bases for V and 3 bases for J; bases not matched to a gene: 13. Germline CDR1 is SEHNR and CDR2 is FQNEAQ (reference sequence). The CDR3 is 18 amino acids. The CDR3 here is CASSSTSGRSPFYYEQYF. CDR3 in DNA: TGTGCCAGCAGCTCCACTAGCGGGAGGTCACCATTCTACTACGAGCAGTACTTC.

The chain couples TRBV5-4 to TRBJ2-1, with 7 bases lining up with TRBD1. The J segment lost 0 bases and the V segment lost 4 bases, leaving 4 bases of the junction unmatched. CDR1 is SGHNT and CDR2 is YYREEE in the germline V gene (reference sequence). The CDR3 loop spans 15 amino acids. This CDR3 reads CASSQGVSSYNEQFF. In nucleotides, the CDR3 is TGTGCCAGCAGCCAGGGGGTTAGCTCCTACAATGAGCAGTTCTTC.

V gene TRBV7-9 combines with J gene TRBJ1-1, with D uncertain. Trimming removed 1 base from V and 2 bases from J, with 5 bases in between. The length of the CDR3 is 13 residues. Germline values: CDR1 SEHNR, CDR2 FQNEAQ (reference sequence). The CDR3 loop reads CASSLDSNTEAFF. The CDR3 DNA is TGTGCCAGCAGCTTAGATAGCAACACTGAAGCTTTCTTT.